The TCR beta chain under discussion was sequenced for a study of PD-L1 blockade in urothelial cancer. On the study more broadly: About 90% of the 29 patients were males with bladder-origin urothelial cancer. Between 0 and 3 chemotherapy regimens preceded treatment for each patient. Typically, measured as a median, blood samples had about 140,000 T cells.

Libraries were prepared by immunoSEQ multiplex PCR; TCRdb keeps only in-frame clonotypes and omits some of them. The table lists almost 30,000 clones, about 89% of them singletons. V was clipped by 0 bases and J by 6 bases, with 20 bases between them. Germline-derived CDR1 and CDR2 are GTSNPN and SVGIG (reference sequence). The CDR3 consists of 17 residues. The sequence was obtained from a man between 50 and 59 years old with urothelial cancer. The specimen comprised PBMCs, sampled around atezolizumab (anti-PD-L1) treatment. The chain has TRBV30 and TRBJ2-2; D is perhaps TRBD1 (6 bases). CDR3 coding DNA: TGTGCCTGGAGTGTAGGGTTATTTCAGGGGTTGTCCGGGGAGCTGTTTTTT. The encoded protein is CAWSVGLFQGLSGELFF.